Following are 25 T cell receptor beta chains from one sample sequenced in a study of blood T cell repertoires in COVID-19 (dated by TCRdb to the early 2020s). Library method: the immunoSEQ multiplex PCR assay. TCRdb re-hosts the immuneACCESS table, in-frame sequences only. Its copies lack some clones; in the studies checked, an unresolved V gene accounts for under half of them, and the cause for the rest is not known. A total of about 220,000 clones appear in this sample, roughly 84% of them only once. The leading ten clones occupy around 2.7% of the sample. The sequenced sample consisted of peripheral blood. These receptor sequences come from a woman aged 25 to 45 who had recovered from COVID-19.

This chain connects TRBV10-2 to TRBJ1-6, with TRBD1 as a possible D gene (5 bases). V was pared by 5 bases and J by 10 bases, with 15 bases between. Germline V gives CDR1 WSHSY, CDR2 SAAADI. There are 14 residues in the CDR3. The CDR3 protein is CASSLQDVGSPLHF. DNA for the CDR3: TGCGCCAGCAGTCTACAGGACGTAGGCTCACCCCTCCACTTT.

The chain couples TRBV21-1 to TRBJ2-5; TRBD2, as called in the table, went unchecked against the DNA. TRBV21-1 is marked as a pseudogene. The CDR3 runs 13 residues. The CDR3 coding sequence is TGTGCCAGCCCCAGGGAGGATCAAGAGACCCAGTACTTC. It yields the protein CASPREDQETQYF.

V and J are TRBV6-1 and TRBJ2-5; no clear D. Germline CDR1 is MNHNS and CDR2 is SASEGT. CDR3 length: 11 residues. V lost 1 base to trimming and J lost 10 bases, with 7 bases between them. The CDR3 DNA sequence: TGTGCCAGCAGTGAAGAGAGGTACCAGTACTTC. This encodes CASSEERYQYF.

The genes are TRBV7-7 and TRBJ2-3; 8 nucleotides match TRBD1. Germline assignment: CDR1 SSHAT and CDR2 FNYEAQ (reference sequence). This CDR3 is 15 amino acids long. J was trimmed by 6 bases and V by 5 bases; bases with no gene match: 10. In DNA form, the CDR3 reads TGTGCCAGCAGCCTAATACAGGGGGTCCCTGATACGCAGTATTTT. Translation gives CASSLIQGVPDTQYF.

V gene TRBV4-1 combines with J gene TRBJ2-1, with 7 positions matching TRBD2. There are 16 residues in the CDR3. J lost 0 bases, V lost 4 bases, and 6 bases had no gene match. Germline V gives CDR1 MGHRA, CDR2 YSYEKL. DNA for the CDR3: TGCGCCAGCAGCCGGGAAGGCGGGAGCTCCTACAATGAGCAGTTCTTC. It yields the protein CASSREGGSSYNEQFF.

The chain combines TRBV6-6 with TRBJ1-2; TRBD1 matches 8 bases. Germline CDR1 reads MNHNY; CDR2 reads SVGAGI (reference sequence). This CDR3 is 14 amino acids long. With 2 bases clipped from V and 5 bases from J, the junction kept 4 bases outside the gene matches. The CDR3 protein is CASSYPRTGYGYTF. In nucleotides, the CDR3 is TGTGCCAGCAGTTACCCCCGGACAGGGTATGGCTACACCTTC.

This chain links TRBV6-5 with TRBJ1-1, with D perhaps TRBD1 (5 bases). V lost 4 bases and J 6 bases, leaving 21 bases between the germline ends. This CDR3 region has 16 residues. Per the germline V gene, CDR1 is MNHEY and CDR2 is SVGAGI. The CDR3 spells CASSSAHGQGIAEAFF. The CDR3 bases are TGTGCCAGCAGTTCCGCACATGGGCAGGGAATCGCTGAAGCTTTCTTT.

The CDR3 bases are TGTGCCAGCAGTTTACATACAGGGGATCTTTTCGCCTACGAGCAGTACTTC. Amino acid sequence: CASSLHTGDLFAYEQYF. The chain recombines TRBV27 with TRBJ2-7, with 7 bases matching TRBD1. CDR3 length: 17 residues. CDR1 MNHEY and CDR2 SMNVEV come from the germline V gene (reference sequence). With V trimmed by 2 bases and J by 2 bases, 12 bases remained unmatched.

This chain joins TRBV18 and TRBJ2-3, with a weak D call TRBD2 (6 bases). The CDR3 spans 17 residues. Germline V CDR1 and CDR2: KGHSH, LQKENI. Deletions cut 5 bases from V and 3 bases from J, with 21 bases between. The CDR3 DNA follows: TGTGCCAGCTCATCGACACAGGTGGAGGGGAGTACAGATACGCAGTATTTT. This codes for CASSSTQVEGSTDTQYF.

The V call is TRBV30, the J call TRBJ2-1; 9 bases align to TRBD2. The germline gives CDR1 GTSNPN, CDR2 SVGIG (reference sequence). V was pared by 1 base and J by 6 bases, with 1 base of the junction left unmatched. This CDR3 has 13 amino acids. CDR3 in DNA: TGTGCCTGGAGTGATAGCGGGAGCAATGAGCAGTTCTTC. Translated: CAWSDSGSNEQFF.

The V call is TRBV6-6, the J call TRBJ2-1; 10 nucleotides align to TRBD2. Trimming at V came to 5 bases and at J to 2 bases, leaving 9 bases not matched to a gene. This CDR3 region has 17 residues. The germline V gene has CDR1 MNHNY and CDR2 SVGAGI (reference sequence). The CDR3 nucleotides are TGTGCCAGCAGTCAAAAAGCGGGAGGGCCCCCCTACAATGAGCAGTTCTTC. Protein: CASSQKAGGPPYNEQFF.

A note on this clone: The same CDR3 also results from other DNA sequences found in this sample. This chain uses TRBV4-2 with TRBJ2-1; 13 positions match TRBD2. Germline CDR1 is LGHNA and CDR2 is YNFKEQ. The CDR3 contains 15 residues. The V segment lost 3 bases and the J segment 5 bases; nucleotides outside the gene matches: 1. DNA for the CDR3: TGTGCCAGCAGCCAGGGACTAGCGGGAAACAATGAGCAGTTCTTC. It specifies CASSQGLAGNNEQFF.

The V call is TRBV29-1, the J call TRBJ1-2; D perhaps matches TRBD1 (6 bases). CDR3 length: 13 amino acids. V was trimmed by 7 bases and J by 8 bases, leaving 20 bases between them. Germline V CDR1 and CDR2: SQVTM, ANQGSEA. CDR3 sequence (DNA): TGCAGCGCCGGGGACACCCAAACAACCGGCTACACCTTC. The encoded protein is CSAGDTQTTGYTF.

The rearrangement uses TRBV11-2 and TRBJ2-7; no definite D call. Trimming pared 3 bases from V and 2 bases from J, leaving 8 bases between. The CDR3 length is 13 residues. Germline CDR1 and CDR2: SGHAT and FQNNGV. The CDR3 nucleotides are TGTGCCAGCAGCTTGACTGCAGCCTACGAGCAGTACTTC. This translates into CASSLTAAYEQYF.

J is TRBJ1-2 and V is TRBV3-1 (or the pseudogene TRBV3-2); the D is unclear. V was cut by 4 bases and J by 5 bases, with 17 bases left in between. The CDR3 has 15 residues. The germline V gene encodes CDR1 LGHDT and CDR2 YNNKEL (reference sequence). CDR3 DNA sequence: TGTGCCAGCAGCCCACGACTACTGATGGTATATGGCTACACCTTC. It specifies CASSPRLLMVYGYTF.

The CDR3 DNA follows: TGTGCCAGCAGTTTTACGGGGGGCACAGATACGCAGTATTTT. It is translated as CASSFTGGTDTQYF. The rearrangement joins TRBV28 to TRBJ2-3, with D tentatively TRBD2 (6 bases). The CDR3 contains 14 residues. V lost 3 bases and J lost 1, with 8 bases in between. Per the germline V gene, CDR1 is MDHEN and CDR2 is SYDVKM. The whole variable domain, remainder taken from reference TRBV28 and TRBJ2-3, is DVKVTQSSRYLVKRTGEKVFLECVQDMDHENMFWYRQDPGLGLRLIYFSYDVKMKEKGDIPEGYSVSREKKERFSLILESASTNQTSMYLCASSFTGGTDTQYFGPGTRLTVL.

The rearrangement uses TRBV30 and TRBJ2-3; D remains unclear. This CDR3 region has 14 residues. The V end lost 8 bases, the J end lost 4 bases, and 19 bases lay between the germline ends. The germline CDR1 and CDR2 sequences are GTSNPN and SVGIG (reference sequence). The CDR3 spells CARSTVSTSDTQYF. The DNA of the CDR3 is TGTGCCCGATCCACGGTATCAACGTCAGATACGCAGTATTTT.

The V call is TRBV29-1, the J call TRBJ2-7, with D perhaps TRBD1 (5 bases). This CDR3 is 11 amino acids long. The ends were cut back, 3 bases at V and 6 bases at J, with 9 bases in the middle. Germline CDR1 SQVTM, CDR2 ANQGSEA. CDR3 sequence: CSVDRGSEQYF. In DNA form, the CDR3 reads TGCAGCGTTGATAGGGGAAGCGAGCAGTACTTC.

This clone was seen only once. The chain links TRBV6-5 to TRBJ1-1; D unclear. Trimming left V 9 bases short and J 4 bases short, with 15 bases between. The CDR3 is 13 residues long. Per germline, CDR1 MNHEY and CDR2 SVGAGI. As DNA, the CDR3 is TGTGCCAGTTCGGAAGTTGGGAGCACTGAAGCTTTCTTT. Residues: CASSEVGSTEAFF.

The CDR3 reads CASSPQGLTIYF. In nucleotides, the CDR3 is TGTGCCAGCTCACCACAGGGGCTCACCATATATTTT. The chain employs TRBV18 and TRBJ1-3; a possible D gene is TRBD1 (5 bases). Germline V lookup: CDR1 KGHSH, CDR2 LQKENI. V shed 1 base and J shed 9 bases, with 7 bases lying between them. This CDR3 contains 12 residues.

This chain uses TRBV3-1 (or the pseudogene TRBV3-2) with TRBJ1-2; tentative D call: TRBD1 (6 bases). CDR1 and CDR2 (germline): LGHDT, YNNKEL (reference sequence). This CDR3 contains 14 residues. The V end lost 4 bases, the J end lost 1 base, and 10 bases lay between the germline ends. For the CDR3, the DNA is TGTGCCAGCAGCCCGACAGGCGTTAACTATGGCTACACCTTC. This gives the protein CASSPTGVNYGYTF.

The CDR3 loop reads CASSQDTQGSYGYTF. CDR3 sequence (DNA): TGTGCCAGCAGCCAGGACACACAGGGCTCCTATGGCTACACCTTC. This chain joins TRBV4-2 and TRBJ1-2; the D gene is possibly TRBD1 (6 bases). Between the trimmed V and J ends, which lost 3 bases and 4 bases, there was a span of 15 bases. The CDR3 covers 15 residues. Germline V gene sequence: CDR1 LGHNA, CDR2 YNFKEQ.

This clone appeared a few times. V usage is TRBV19 and J usage is TRBJ2-7; 10 bases fit TRBD1. The CDR3 contains 15 residues. J gave up 1 base and V 3 bases, and 3 bases lay outside the gene matches. Germline CDR1 is LNHDA and CDR2 is SQIVND (reference sequence). CDR3 protein: CASSIGTGVSYEQYF. The CDR3 region has the DNA TGTGCCAGTAGTATCGGGACAGGGGTATCCTACGAGCAGTACTTC.

There are a few counts of this clone. The rearrangement uses TRBV18 and TRBJ1-3; TRBD1 is a possible D gene (5 bases). V lost 3 bases and J lost 0, with 9 bases in between. The CDR3 extends over 15 amino acids. Germline CDR1 is KGHSH and CDR2 is LQKENI. The CDR3 nucleotides are TGTGCCAGCTCACCCGGACAAGTCTCTGGAAACACCATATATTTT. It specifies CASSPGQVSGNTIYF.

The V call is TRBV29-1, the J call TRBJ1-2, with D uncertain. This CDR3 contains 12 residues. Germline lookup yields CDR1 SQVTM and CDR2 ANQGSEA. The V end lost 7 bases, the J end lost 1 base, and 10 bases lay between the germline ends. The CDR3 sequence is CSAQVNNYGYTF. Written as DNA, the CDR3 is TGCAGCGCCCAGGTGAATAACTATGGCTACACCTTC.